Listed here are 15 T cell receptor beta chains from one sample, sequenced in a study of regulatory T cells in long-lasting Graves disease. Relying on iRepertoire HTBI primers and Arm-PCR of CDR3 regions, the team built TCR beta libraries. TCRdb used MiXCR to reprocess the multiplex PCR reads, holding one entry per CDR3 protein. The table has 420,000 or so distinct CDR3 sequences, over 15% seen once; the top ten hold about 23%. Time point noted: newly diagnosed GD, antithyroid drugs for less than 3 months. PBMCs provided the RNA from which the TCR library was made. These data also formed part of another study, on T cells in Graves' hyperthyroidism and ophthalmopathy.

The material sequenced was peripheral blood mononuclear cells (PBMCs), taken at new diagnosis, from a patient treated with antithyroid drugs. These receptors were taken from a woman under 30 with Graves disease.

In its sample, this clonotype was seen a few times. CDR3 bases: TGTGCCAGCAGCTTAGGGACAGGGGCCCTAACCGGGGAGCTGTTTTTT. Protein: CASSLGTGALTGELFF. V is TRBV7-2 and J is TRBJ2-2; TRBD1 agrees at 9 bases. The CDR3 has 16 amino acids. Germline V gives CDR1 SGHTA, CDR2 FQGNSA. Germline trimming cut 1 base from V and 5 bases from J; bases unmatched to any gene: 5.

In this sample, this clonotype turned up a few times. The chain uses TRBV3-1 and TRBJ2-7; 9 positions match TRBD1. Germline values: CDR1 LGHDT, CDR2 YNNKEL (reference sequence). The CDR3 is 18 residues long. Unmatched junction bases numbered 19, after V lost 5 bases and J lost 5 bases. The DNA for the CDR3 is TGTGCCAGCAGCACCCCGGGCAAGTTCGGACAGGGGCCCCACGAGCAGTACTTC. It encodes CASSTPGKFGQGPHEQYF.

The rearrangement links TRBV9 to TRBJ1-1; D remains unclear. Per germline, CDR1 SGDLS and CDR2 YYNGEE. V gave up 4 bases and J gave up 1 base, with 11 bases separating them. The CDR3 sequence is 14 residues long. The CDR3 spells CASSQGRRNTEAFF. The CDR3 nucleotides read TGTGCCAGCAGCCAAGGCAGGCGGAACACTGAAGCTTTCTTT.

This clonotype has at least ten counts. The chain combines TRBV7-8 with TRBJ2-1; D gene uncertain. This CDR3 has 13 residues. V gave up 5 bases and J gave up 9 bases, with 14 bases separating them. From germline, CDR1 is SGHVS and CDR2 FQNEAQ. CDR3 amino acids: CASSQTRSGEQFF. The DNA for the CDR3 is TGTGCCAGCAGCCAGACGCGGTCAGGTGAGCAGTTCTTC.

This clonotype was counted many times. The V gene is TRBV3-1, the J gene TRBJ2-1; D remains ambiguous. The CDR3 length is 11 residues. Germline values: CDR1 LGHDT, CDR2 YNNKEL (reference sequence). V was trimmed by 1 base and J by 15 bases, leaving 10 bases between them. CDR3 DNA: TGTGCCAGCAGCCAAGGGTTAGTTTTGTTCTTC. Amino acid sequence: CASSQGLVLFF.

In its sample, this clonotype was seen many times. V gene TRBV20-1 combines with J gene TRBJ2-7, with D perhaps being TRBD1 or TRBD2 (5 bases each). This CDR3 is built from 13 residues. The V gene's germline CDR1 is DFQATT and CDR2 SNEGSKA (reference sequence). CDR3: CSHTEWGSEEQYF. CDR3 DNA: TGCAGCCACACCGAATGGGGGTCAGAAGAGCAGTACTTC.

This clonotype has a handful of counts. J is TRBJ1-5 and V is TRBV20-1; no reliable D call. The V end lost 3 bases, the J end lost 5 bases, and 11 bases lay between the germline ends. CDR3 length: 13 residues. Germline V gene lookup returns CDR1 DFQATT and CDR2 SNEGSKA (reference sequence). The CDR3 loop is CSASRPGDQPQHF. The DNA for the CDR3 is TGCAGTGCTAGCAGACCCGGCGATCAGCCCCAGCATTTT.

There are many counts of this clonotype. The chain combines TRBV27 with TRBJ1-2; D is possibly TRBD1 (5 bases). Per germline, CDR1 MNHEY and CDR2 SMNVEV (reference sequence). V was clipped by 4 bases and J by 1 base, with 10 bases between them. The CDR3 is 14 residues long. The CDR3 loop is CASSSRGINYGYTF. In DNA form, the CDR3 reads TGTGCCAGCAGTTCCCGGGGGATTAACTATGGCTACACCTTC.

Concerning this clonotype: Mismatch with germline at one junction end may stem from a read error. The rearrangement links TRBV24-1 to TRBJ1-2; D remains ambiguous. The CDR3 is 14 residues long. Germline CDR1 and CDR2: KGHDR and SFDVKD. DNA of the CDR3: TGTGCCACCTGTGATTTCCCCTACACTAAGGGCTACACCTTC. This codes for CATCDFPYTKGYTF.

This clonotype was seen more than once but under ten times. Since a much larger clone is just one base distant, this may be a read error. The chain employs TRBV2 and TRBJ2-1; D might be TRBD2 (5 bases). V shed 6 bases and J shed 2 bases, with 14 bases lying between them. Germline V gives CDR1 SNHLY, CDR2 FYNNEI. The CDR3 sequence is 15 residues long. The CDR3 nucleotides read TGTGCCAGCAGAACAGCAGAGGGCGCCTACAATGAGCAGTTCTTC. Translated, it gives CASRTAEGAYNEQFF. The variable domain in full, with the rest retrieved from reference TRBV2 and TRBJ2-1, is EPEVTQTPSHQVTQMGQEVILRCVPISNHLYFYWYRQILGQKVEFLVSFYNNEISEKSEIFDDQFSVERPDGSNFTLKIRSTKLEDSAMYFCASRTAEGAYNEQFFGPGTRLTVL.

At least ten counts were recorded for this clonotype. J is TRBJ2-7 and V is TRBV7-9; TRBD1 or TRBD2 may be the D gene (5 bases each). The germline V gene has CDR1 SEHNR and CDR2 FQNEAQ (reference sequence). The V end was cut by 5 bases, the J end by 2 bases, with 16 bases between. This CDR3 region has 15 residues. The CDR3 DNA follows: TGTGCCAGCAGCCGTAGAAGGGGAGATACCTACGAGCAGTACTTC. Residues: CASSRRRGDTYEQYF.

This clonotype was detected ten times or more. V and J are TRBV20-1 and TRBJ2-7, with D uncertain. The CDR3 has 14 amino acids. Germline assignment: CDR1 DFQATT and CDR2 SNEGSKA (reference sequence). Trimming removed 3 bases from V and 2 bases from J, with 14 bases in between. The CDR3 sequence: CSAREIGQPYEQYF. The CDR3 DNA follows: TGCAGTGCTAGGGAGATAGGCCAACCCTACGAGCAGTACTTC.

This clonotype occurred many times. The V gene is TRBV24-1, the J gene TRBJ2-1; D gene uncertain. Per the germline V gene, CDR1 is KGHDR and CDR2 is SFDVKD. V lost 3 bases and J 0 bases, leaving 11 bases between the germline ends. This CDR3 has 16 residues. The chain's CDR3 is CATSDSQPGSYNEQFF. The CDR3 DNA reads as TGTGCCACCAGTGATAGCCAACCAGGCTCCTACAATGAGCAGTTCTTC.

The V and J genes are TRBV19 and TRBJ2-7, with D tentatively TRBD2 (6 bases). The length of the CDR3 is 15 residues. V was clipped by 6 bases and J by 0 bases, with 15 bases between them. Germline V gene sequence: CDR1 LNHDA, CDR2 SQIVND (reference sequence). CDR3 DNA: TGTGCCAGTAGCTTAGCGGAGACAGTCTCCTACGAGCAGTACTTC. Translated, it gives CASSLAETVSYEQYF.

Here the CDR3 DNA reads TGTGCCAGCTCGACCTTGAGCGGGAGCGGGGCAGATACGCAGTATTTT. Amino acid sequence: CASSTLSGSGADTQYF. The V gene is TRBV18, the J gene TRBJ2-3, with 8 bases identical to TRBD2. CDR3 size: 16 residues. The germline V gene has CDR1 KGHSH and CDR2 LQKENI. V dropped 6 bases and J dropped 4; count of bases not matched to a gene: 12.